The clone carrying this TCR beta chain was observed a few times. Per the germline V gene, CDR1 is DFQATT and CDR2 is SNEGSKA (reference sequence). The CDR3 totals 11 residues. V lost 4 bases and J 10 bases, leaving 13 bases between the germline ends. TCRdb's table, derived via immunoSEQ multiplex PCR, lists solely in-frame clones and lacks some. The sample consists of approximately 100,000 clones, roughly 89% of them appearing once. The entry originates in a study of control samples from healthy donors and cancer patients. This sequence originates from a man under 40 in good health. Sequencing was performed on blood. The V gene is TRBV20-1, the J gene TRBJ1-2, with a weak D call TRBD1 (6 bases). The CDR3 coding sequence is TGCAGTGCTACCCTCAGGGGAGACTACACCTTC. Its translation is CSATLRGDYTF.